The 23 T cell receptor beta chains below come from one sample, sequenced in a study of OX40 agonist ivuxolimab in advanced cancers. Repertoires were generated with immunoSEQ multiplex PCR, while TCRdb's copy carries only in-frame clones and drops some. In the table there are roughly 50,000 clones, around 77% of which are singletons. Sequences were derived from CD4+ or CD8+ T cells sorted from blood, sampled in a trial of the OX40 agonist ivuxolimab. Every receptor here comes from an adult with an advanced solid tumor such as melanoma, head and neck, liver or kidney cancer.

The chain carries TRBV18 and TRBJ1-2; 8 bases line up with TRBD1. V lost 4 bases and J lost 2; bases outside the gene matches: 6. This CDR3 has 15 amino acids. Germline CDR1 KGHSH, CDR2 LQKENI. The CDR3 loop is CASSLQGQANYGYTF. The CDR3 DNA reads TGTGCCAGCTCACTTCAGGGACAGGCAAACTATGGCTACACCTTC.

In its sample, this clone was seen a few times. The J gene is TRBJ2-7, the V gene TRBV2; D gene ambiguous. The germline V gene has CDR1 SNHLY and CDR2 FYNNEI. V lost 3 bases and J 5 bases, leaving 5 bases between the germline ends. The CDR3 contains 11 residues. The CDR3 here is CASSEWNEQYF. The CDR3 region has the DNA TGTGCCAGCAGTGAGTGGAACGAGCAGTACTTC. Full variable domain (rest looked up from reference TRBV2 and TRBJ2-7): EPEVTQTPSHQVTQMGQEVILRCVPISNHLYFYWYRQILGQKVEFLVSFYNNEISEKSEIFDDQFSVERPDGSNFTLKIRSTKLEDSAMYFCASSEWNEQYFGPGTRLTVT.

The CDR3 spells CASSLAADGPNYGYTF. CDR3 DNA sequence: TGTGCCAGCAGCTTAGCGGCGGACGGGCCTAACTATGGCTACACCTTC. The J gene is TRBJ1-2, the V gene TRBV7-9; no definite D call. V dropped 0 bases and J dropped 0 bases, with 11 bases sitting between them. The CDR3 length is 16 residues. The V gene's germline CDR1 is SEHNR and CDR2 FQNEAQ (reference sequence).

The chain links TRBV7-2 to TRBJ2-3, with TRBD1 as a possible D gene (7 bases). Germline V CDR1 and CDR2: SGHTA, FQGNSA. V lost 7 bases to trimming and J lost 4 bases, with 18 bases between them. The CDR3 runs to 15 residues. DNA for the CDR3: TGTGCCAGCACCAGGAGACAGGGCGGGGCAGATACGCAGTATTTT. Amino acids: CASTRRQGGADTQYF. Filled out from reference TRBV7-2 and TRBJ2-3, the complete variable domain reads GAGVSQSPSNKVTEKGKDVELRCDPISGHTALYWYRQSLGQGLEFLIYFQGNSAPDKSGLPSDRFSAERTGGSVSTLTIQRTQQEDSAVYLCASTRRQGGADTQYFGPGTRLTVL.

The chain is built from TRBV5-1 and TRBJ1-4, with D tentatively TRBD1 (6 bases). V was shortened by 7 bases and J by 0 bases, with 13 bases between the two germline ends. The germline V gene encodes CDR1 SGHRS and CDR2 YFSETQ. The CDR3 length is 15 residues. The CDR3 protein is CASQGGKTTNEKLFF. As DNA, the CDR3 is TGCGCCAGCCAAGGGGGAAAGACAACTAATGAAAAACTGTTTTTT.

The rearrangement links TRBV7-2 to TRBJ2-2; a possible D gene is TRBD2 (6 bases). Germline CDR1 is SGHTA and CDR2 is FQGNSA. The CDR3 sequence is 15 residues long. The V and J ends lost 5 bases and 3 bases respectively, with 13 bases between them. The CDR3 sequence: CASSRPGEDTGELFF. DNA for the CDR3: TGTGCCAGCAGCCGACCGGGGGAGGACACCGGGGAGCTGTTTTTT.

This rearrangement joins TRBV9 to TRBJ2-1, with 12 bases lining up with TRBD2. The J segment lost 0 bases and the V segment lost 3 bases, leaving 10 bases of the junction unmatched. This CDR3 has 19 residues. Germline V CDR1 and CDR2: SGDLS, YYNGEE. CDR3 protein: CASSATLAGGRSSYNEQFF. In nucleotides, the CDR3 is TGTGCCAGCAGCGCTACACTAGCGGGGGGACGTAGCTCCTACAATGAGCAGTTCTTC.

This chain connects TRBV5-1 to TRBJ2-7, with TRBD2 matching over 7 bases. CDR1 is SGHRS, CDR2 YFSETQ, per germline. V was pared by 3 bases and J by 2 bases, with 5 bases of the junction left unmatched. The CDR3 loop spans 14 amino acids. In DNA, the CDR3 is TGCGCCAGCAGCTCCTCGGGAGGTCCCTACGAGCAGTACTTC. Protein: CASSSSGGPYEQYF.

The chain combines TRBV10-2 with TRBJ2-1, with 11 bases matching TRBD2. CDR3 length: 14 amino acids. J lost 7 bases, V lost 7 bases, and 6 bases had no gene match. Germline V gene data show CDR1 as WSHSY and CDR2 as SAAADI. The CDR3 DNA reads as TGCGCCAGCACGCAACTAGCGGGAGTAAATGAGCAGTTCTTC. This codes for CASTQLAGVNEQFF.

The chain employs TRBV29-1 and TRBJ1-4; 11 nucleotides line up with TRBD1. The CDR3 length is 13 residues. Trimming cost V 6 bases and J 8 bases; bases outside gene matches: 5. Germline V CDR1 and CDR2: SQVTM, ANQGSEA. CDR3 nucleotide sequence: TGCAGCGTGTCCGGGACAGGGGGAGAAAAACTGTTTTTT. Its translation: CSVSGTGGEKLFF.

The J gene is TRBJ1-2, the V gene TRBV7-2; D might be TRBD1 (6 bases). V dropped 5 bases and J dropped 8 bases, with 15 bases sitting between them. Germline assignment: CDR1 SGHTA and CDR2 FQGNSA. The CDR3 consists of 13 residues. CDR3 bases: TGTGCCAGCAGCGTCGGACAGTTGGACGGCTACACCTTC. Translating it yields CASSVGQLDGYTF.

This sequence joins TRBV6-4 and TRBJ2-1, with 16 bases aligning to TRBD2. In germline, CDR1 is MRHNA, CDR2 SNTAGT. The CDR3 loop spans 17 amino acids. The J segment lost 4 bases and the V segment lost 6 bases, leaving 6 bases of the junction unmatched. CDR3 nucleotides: TGTGCCAGCAGCGGGACTAGCGGGGGGGGTTTATACAATGAGCAGTTCTTC. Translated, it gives CASSGTSGGGLYNEQFF.

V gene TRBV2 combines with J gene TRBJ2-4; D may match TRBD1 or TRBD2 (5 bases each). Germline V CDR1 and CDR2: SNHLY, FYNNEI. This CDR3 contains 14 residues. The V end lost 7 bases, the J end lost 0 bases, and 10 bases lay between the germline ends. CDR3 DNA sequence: TGTGCCAGCAAAAGGGACCTAGCCAAAAACATTCAGTACTTC. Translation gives CASKRDLAKNIQYF.

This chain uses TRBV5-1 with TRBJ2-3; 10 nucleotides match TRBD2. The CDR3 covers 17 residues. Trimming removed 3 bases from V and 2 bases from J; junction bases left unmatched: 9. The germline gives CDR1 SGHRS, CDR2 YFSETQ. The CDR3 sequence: CASSWGTSAKATDTQYF. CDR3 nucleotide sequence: TGCGCCAGCAGCTGGGGGACTAGCGCAAAGGCCACAGATACGCAGTATTTT.

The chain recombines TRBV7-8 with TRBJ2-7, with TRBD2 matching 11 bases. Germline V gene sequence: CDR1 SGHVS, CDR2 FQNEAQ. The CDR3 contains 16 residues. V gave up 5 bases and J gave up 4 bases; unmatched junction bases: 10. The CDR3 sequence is CASSPYRLAGGYEQYF. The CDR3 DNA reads TGTGCCAGCAGCCCCTACCGCCTAGCGGGGGGATACGAGCAGTACTTC.

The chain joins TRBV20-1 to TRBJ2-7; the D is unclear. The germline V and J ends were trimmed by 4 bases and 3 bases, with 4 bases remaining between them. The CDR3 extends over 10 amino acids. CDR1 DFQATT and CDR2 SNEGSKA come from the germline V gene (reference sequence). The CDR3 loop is CSAKDYEQYF. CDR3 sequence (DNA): TGCAGTGCTAAGGACTACGAGCAGTACTTC.

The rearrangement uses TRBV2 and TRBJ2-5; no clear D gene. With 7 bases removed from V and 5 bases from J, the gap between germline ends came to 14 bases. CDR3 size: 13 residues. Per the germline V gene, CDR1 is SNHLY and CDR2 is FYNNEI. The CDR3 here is CASTKDLGETQYF. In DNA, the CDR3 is TGTGCCAGCACAAAGGACCTAGGCGAGACCCAGTACTTC.

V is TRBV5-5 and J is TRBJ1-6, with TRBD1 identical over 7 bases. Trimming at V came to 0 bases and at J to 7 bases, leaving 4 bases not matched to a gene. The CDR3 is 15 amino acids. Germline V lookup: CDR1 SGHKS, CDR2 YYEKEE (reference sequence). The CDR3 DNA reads TGTGCCAGCAGCTTGGAGGGGGCAGGCAATTCACCCCTCCACTTT. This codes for CASSLEGAGNSPLHF.

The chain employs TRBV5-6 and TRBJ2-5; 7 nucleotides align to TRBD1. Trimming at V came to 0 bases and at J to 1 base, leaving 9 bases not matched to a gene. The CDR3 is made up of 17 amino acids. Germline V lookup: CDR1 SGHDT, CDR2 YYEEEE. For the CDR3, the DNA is TGTGCCAGCAGCTTGGAGGGGGCAGGGAGATCCCAAGAGACCCAGTACTTC. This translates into CASSLEGAGRSQETQYF.

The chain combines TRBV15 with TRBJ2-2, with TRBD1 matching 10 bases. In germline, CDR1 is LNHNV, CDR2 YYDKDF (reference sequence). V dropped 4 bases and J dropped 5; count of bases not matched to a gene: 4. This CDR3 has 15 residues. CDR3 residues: CATSTRQGATGELFF. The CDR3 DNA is TGTGCCACCAGCACCCGACAGGGGGCAACCGGGGAGCTGTTTTTT.

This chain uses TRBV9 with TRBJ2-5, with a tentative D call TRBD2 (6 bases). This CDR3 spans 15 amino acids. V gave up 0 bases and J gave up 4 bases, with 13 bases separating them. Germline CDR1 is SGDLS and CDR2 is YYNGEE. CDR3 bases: TGTGCCAGCAGCGTAGGCGGGACCTCGGGAGAGACCCAGTACTTC. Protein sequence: CASSVGGTSGETQYF.

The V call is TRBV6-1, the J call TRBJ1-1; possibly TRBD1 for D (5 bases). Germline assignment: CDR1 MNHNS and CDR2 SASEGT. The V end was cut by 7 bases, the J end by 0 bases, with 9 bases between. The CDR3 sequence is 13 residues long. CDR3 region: CASKTDMNTEAFF. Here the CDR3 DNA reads TGTGCCAGCAAAACGGACATGAACACTGAAGCTTTCTTT.

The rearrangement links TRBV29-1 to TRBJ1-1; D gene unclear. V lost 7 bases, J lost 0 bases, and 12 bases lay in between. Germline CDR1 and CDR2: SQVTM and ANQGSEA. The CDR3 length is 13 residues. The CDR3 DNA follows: TGCAGCGGGCGAGAGCACATGAACACTGAAGCTTTCTTT. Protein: CSGREHMNTEAFF.